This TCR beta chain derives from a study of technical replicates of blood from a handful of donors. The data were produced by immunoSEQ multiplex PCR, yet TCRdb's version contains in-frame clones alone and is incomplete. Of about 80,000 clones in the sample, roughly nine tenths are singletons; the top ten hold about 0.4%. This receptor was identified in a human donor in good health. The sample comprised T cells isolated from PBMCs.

CDR3 protein: CSVLRTGADTQYF. Written as DNA, the CDR3 is TGCAGCGTCCTTCGGACAGGGGCAGATACGCAGTATTTT. The chain carries TRBV29-1 and TRBJ2-3; 9 nucleotides line up with TRBD1. CDR1 and CDR2 from the germline V gene are SQVTM and ANQGSEA. J gave up 4 bases and V 6 bases, and 5 bases lay outside the gene matches. This CDR3 spans 13 amino acids.